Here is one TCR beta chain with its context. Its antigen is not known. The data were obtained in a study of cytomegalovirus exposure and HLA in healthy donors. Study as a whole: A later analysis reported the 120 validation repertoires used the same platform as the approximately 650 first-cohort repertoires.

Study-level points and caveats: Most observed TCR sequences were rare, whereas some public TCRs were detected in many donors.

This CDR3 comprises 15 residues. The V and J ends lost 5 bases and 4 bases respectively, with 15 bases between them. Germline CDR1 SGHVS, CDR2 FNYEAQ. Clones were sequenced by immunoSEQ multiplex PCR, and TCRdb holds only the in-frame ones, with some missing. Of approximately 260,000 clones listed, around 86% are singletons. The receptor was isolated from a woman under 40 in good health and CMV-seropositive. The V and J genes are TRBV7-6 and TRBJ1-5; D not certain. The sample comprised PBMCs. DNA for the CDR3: TGTGCCAGCAGCCCAGATGGTTTGGTTAATCAGCCCCAGCATTTT. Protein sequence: CASSPDGLVNQPQHF. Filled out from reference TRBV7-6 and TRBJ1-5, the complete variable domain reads GAGVSQSPRYKVTKRGQDVALRCDPISGHVSLYWYRQALGQGPEFLTYFNYEAQQDKSGLPNDRFSAERPEGSISTLTIQRTEQRDSAMYRCASSPDGLVNQPQHFGDGTRLSIL.